What follows is one T cell receptor beta chain and its context. The CDR3 consists of 15 residues. The V gene lost 4 bases and the J gene lost 0 bases, with 13 bases spanning the gap. Germline V gene data show CDR1 as SGHVS and CDR2 as FNYEAQ. Time point meaning: after neoadjuvant nivolumab, at surgical resection. The data belong to a study of neoadjuvant anti-PD-1 for oral cavity cancer. Using immunoSEQ multiplex PCR, the repertoire was profiled, and TCRdb retains in-frame clones only, with some absent. The data contain roughly 15,000 clones, roughly 35% of them singletons. This receptor was identified in a person between 40 and 79 years old with oral cavity squamous cell carcinoma. This specimen consisted of tumor tissue, obtained after nivolumab (anti-PD-1) treatment. The chain has TRBV7-6 and TRBJ2-7; D perhaps matches TRBD2 (5 bases). The CDR3 bases are TGTGCCAGCAGCTCATTTACCGGGGACTCCTACGAGCAGTACTTC. Translated, it gives CASSSFTGDSYEQYF.